The 13 T cell receptor beta chains listed next were all sequenced from one sample in a study of persistence of HIV-infected CD4 T cells. The stimulus was lysate of CMV-infected fibroblasts, 9 to 10 ug/mL. Sorting selected CD4+ T cells upregulating both CD40 ligand and CD69. The immunoSEQ assay was version 4, run in survey mode. TCRdb's table, derived via immunoSEQ multiplex PCR, lists solely in-frame clones and lacks some. The table records about 20,000 clones, around 78% of them present only once. Which antigens these TCRs recognize remains unknown. Specimen: CD4+ T cells sorted from PBMCs after roughly 18-hour stimulation, collected from a patient who received antiretroviral therapy. The source is an adult man with HIV who was CMV-seropositive.

J is TRBJ1-1 and V is TRBV15; D not resolved. Germline CDR1 is LNHNV and CDR2 is YYDKDF (reference sequence). This CDR3 contains 14 residues. Trimming took off 1 base at V and 0 bases at J, with 6 bases between the two ends. In nucleotides, the CDR3 is TGTGCCACCAGCAGAGGGCTGTTGAACACTGAAGCTTTCTTT. Translated, it gives CATSRGLLNTEAFF.

This chain connects TRBV6-1 to TRBJ1-6; a weak D match, TRBD1 (6 bases). CDR1 and CDR2 (germline): MNHNS, SASEGT. The germline V and J ends were trimmed by 4 bases and 0 bases, with 13 bases remaining between them. The CDR3 has 17 residues. The CDR3, as DNA: TGTGCCAGCAGTGGGACAGTCTTGAGCTCCTATAATTCACCCCTCCACTTT. This codes for CASSGTVLSSYNSPLHF.

V gene TRBV2 combines with J gene TRBJ1-3, with D uncertain. The CDR3 runs to 12 residues. From germline, CDR1 is SNHLY and CDR2 FYNNEI. The ends were cut back, 4 bases at V and 10 bases at J, with 11 bases in the middle. The CDR3 reads CASSAASGTIYF. DNA for the CDR3: TGTGCCAGCAGTGCCGCGAGCGGGACCATATATTTT.

The chain couples TRBV3-1 (or the pseudogene TRBV3-2) to TRBJ1-3; no firm D call. The CDR3 totals 14 residues. V was clipped by 6 bases and J by 0 bases, with 9 bases between them. The germline gives CDR1 LGHDT, CDR2 YNNKEL (reference sequence). CDR3 sequence reads: CASSAQHSGNTIYF. CDR3 sequence (DNA): TGTGCCAGCAGTGCGCAGCACTCTGGAAACACCATATATTTT.

The chain is built from TRBV18 and TRBJ1-4; 9 nucleotides align to TRBD1. Looked up from germline, CDR1 is KGHSH and CDR2 is LQKENI. V lost 2 bases, J lost 0 bases, and 4 bases stayed unmatched. This CDR3 has 17 amino acids. The CDR3: CASSPNRGLATNEKLFF. Here the CDR3 DNA reads TGTGCCAGCTCACCAAACAGGGGGCTGGCAACTAATGAAAAACTGTTTTTT.

In this sample, this clone turned up a few times. CDR3 coding DNA: TGTGCCACCAGTGACCCCCTATCGACAGGGTTATATGGCTACACCTTC. Its protein product is CATSDPLSTGLYGYTF. This rearrangement joins TRBV24-1 to TRBJ1-2, with 7 nucleotides matching TRBD1. Germline V CDR1 and CDR2: KGHDR, SFDVKD. This CDR3 spans 16 amino acids. V lost 4 bases and J lost 5; bases outside the gene matches: 12.

V gene TRBV28 combines with J gene TRBJ1-4, with D possibly TRBD1 on 5 matching bases. The CDR3 totals 19 residues. V was pared by 5 bases and J by 0 bases, with 22 bases between. Germline V gene sequence: CDR1 MDHEN, CDR2 SYDVKM. The chain's CDR3 is CASSLKPGLTSATNEKLFF. CDR3 sequence (DNA): TGTGCCAGCAGTCTCAAACCGGGACTAACTTCTGCAACTAATGAAAAACTGTTTTTT.

By proportion, this clone is medium-sized (0.01 to 0.1%). The chain combines TRBV19 with TRBJ1-1; the match to TRBD1 covers 8 bases. The germline gives CDR1 LNHDA, CDR2 SQIVND (reference sequence). The CDR3 runs 15 residues. Trimming took 6 bases from V and 1 from J; bases not matched to a gene: 7. CDR3 in DNA: TGTGCCAGTAGCCCCTCTGACAGGGGGAACACTGAAGCTTTCTTT. This encodes CASSPSDRGNTEAFF.

J is TRBJ1-2 and V is TRBV14, with no clear D. CDR1 and CDR2 (germline): SGHDN, FVKESK. This CDR3 is 13 amino acids long. V shed 0 bases and J shed 6 bases, with 8 bases lying between them. CDR3 in amino acids: CASSQDAVNGYTF. CDR3 nucleotide sequence: TGTGCCAGCAGCCAAGATGCGGTGAATGGCTACACCTTC.

There are a few counts of this clone. The genes are TRBV7-3 and TRBJ1-6, with 7 bases identical to TRBD1. CDR3 length: 14 residues. With V trimmed by 3 bases and J by 6 bases, 2 bases remained unmatched. Germline loops: CDR1 SGHTA, CDR2 FQGTGA. The CDR3 region has the DNA TGTGCCAGCAGCTTGGACAGGATTAATTCACCCCTCCACTTT. This translates into CASSLDRINSPLHF.

The rearrangement uses TRBV3-1 (or the pseudogene TRBV3-2) and TRBJ2-4; 7 positions match TRBD1. The CDR3 spans 12 residues. In germline, CDR1 is LGHDT, CDR2 YNNKEL (reference sequence). V lost 4 bases and J lost 6; bases outside the gene matches: 0. DNA of the CDR3: TGTGCCAGCAGCCCAGGGGGAAACATTCAGTACTTC. Amino acids: CASSPGGNIQYF.

The chain joins TRBV2 to TRBJ1-5; D gene uncertain. The ends were cut back, 6 bases at V and 6 bases at J, with 18 bases in the middle. The length of the CDR3 is 15 residues. Germline-derived CDR1 and CDR2 are SNHLY and FYNNEI. The CDR3 is CASRPDQLSGQPQHF. CDR3 bases: TGTGCCAGCAGGCCCGACCAACTATCAGGTCAGCCCCAGCATTTT.

V usage is TRBV27 and J usage is TRBJ1-6, with D possibly being TRBD1 (5 bases). CDR1 MNHEY and CDR2 SMNVEV come from the germline V gene (reference sequence). This CDR3 has 15 residues. Deletions cut 3 bases from V and 6 bases from J, with 12 bases between. CDR3 protein: CASSFRQIRNSPLHF. DNA of the CDR3: TGTGCCAGCAGTTTCCGACAGATCCGTAATTCACCCCTCCACTTT.